This T cell receptor (beta chain) was retrieved from a study of beta chain features in type 1 diabetes. Study-wide findings and caveats: A potential PCR bias toward shorter templates would be equal in patient and control samples. All four CD4+ subsets of Type 1 diabetes patients contained TCRB CDR3s that were moderately but significantly shorter.

The whole isolated RNA underwent reverse transcription, so sequencing captured expressed TCRB transcripts. Produced via immunoSEQ multiplex PCR; TCRdb's table is partial and in-frame only. The repertoire holds more than 250,000 clones, about 20% seen once, with 0.028% in the top ten. Germline V gene data show CDR1 as MNHNY and CDR2 as SVGAGI (reference sequence). This CDR3 is 14 amino acids long. V dropped 6 bases and J dropped 4; count of bases not matched to a gene: 7. In this sample, this clone turned up once. Its antigen is unidentified. Sequencing was performed on naive CD4+ T cells from blood. The sequence was obtained from a middle-aged woman with type 1 diabetes. The chain has TRBV6-6 and TRBJ1-2, with TRBD1 identical over 8 bases. The CDR3 sequence: CASSRDRNFYGYTF. The CDR3 region has the DNA TGTGCCAGCAGCCGGGACAGGAACTTCTATGGCTACACCTTC.